The T cell receptor beta chain described here comes from a study of T-cell memory formation after mild COVID-19. CDR1 and CDR2 (germline): MDHEN, SYDVKM. The CDR3 covers 17 residues. V was clipped by 5 bases and J by 4 bases; unmatched bases: 14. The authors produced TCR alpha and TCR beta cDNA libraries with sample barcodes and UMIs by 5'RACE using constant-segment primers. TCRdb used MiXCR to reprocess the 5' RACE reads, holding one entry per CDR3 protein. The sample lists 350,000 to 450,000 distinct CDR3 sequences, around 20% occurring once. A note on this clonotype: What it binds is not known.

The study, taken as a whole, reports: Later expanders leaned CD4+, whereas day 15 to 85 contracting clones were balanced CD4/CD8.

This clonotype was sampled from an adult woman who had mild COVID-19 (a few samples of this study predate the infection). Cell type and time point are not known. The sample consisted of PBMCs or a T cell subset sorted from them (not recorded which). The V call is TRBV28, the J call TRBJ2-3, with 8 bases aligning to TRBD2. The CDR3 nucleotides read TGTGCCAGCAGTCCGCCAATGACGGGGGGGCCGGCAGATACGCAGTATTTT. This gives the protein CASSPPMTGGPADTQYF.